This T cell receptor (beta chain) was recovered during a study of T cell responses to AZD1222 COVID-19 vaccine. About the study: Doses given second, at about 4 or about 12 weeks, were pooled.

Turning to this clone: The target antigen is unknown.

Assay: immunoSEQ multiplex PCR; the TCRdb copy retains only in-frame clones and omits some. The sample consists of 130,000 to 150,000 clones, more than 70% of them appearing once. Points from the study as a whole: An increase in Spike-specific TCR breadth and depth was observed after two AZD1222 doses.

V gave up 5 bases and J gave up 2 bases, with 16 bases separating them. This CDR3 contains 15 residues. CDR1 is SGDLS and CDR2 is YYNGEE in the germline V gene. The rearrangement links TRBV9 to TRBJ1-1, with D maybe TRBD1 (5 bases). This TCR was recovered from an adult in good health. Here the sequenced sample was peripheral blood, taken on day 0 of AZD1222 vaccination. The CDR3 loop reads CASRAGGTDNTEAFF. DNA for the CDR3: TGTGCCAGCAGGGCCGGGGGTACGGATAACACTGAAGCTTTCTTT. The complete variable domain, with remaining parts taken from reference TRBV9 and TRBJ1-1, reads DSGVTQTPKHLITATGQRVTLRCSPRSGDLSVYWYQQSLDQGLQFLIQYYNGEERAKGNILERFSAQQFPDLHSELNLSSLELGDSALYFCASRAGGTDNTEAFFGQGTRLTVV.